Listed below are T cell receptor beta chains from one sample, sequenced in a study of CD8 T cells in Susac syndrome. A single record per CDR3 protein comes from TCRdb applying MiXCR to the immunoSEQ multiplex PCR reads. Of about 120,000 distinct CDR3 sequences in the sample, 85% to 95% were seen once. The specimen was CD8+ T cells from PBMCs. These receptors were taken from a human donor in good health. The CDR3 runs from the conserved cysteine through the conserved F or W. D genes are given only for firm matches. Not every row has a clone size; where given, it reads once, few, many or a size class.

v_gene: TRBV18
abundance: NA
j_gene: TRBJ1-5
d_gene: TRBD1
CDR3nt: TGTGCCAGCTCACCGCCAGACAGGGCCCATCAGCCCCAGCATTTT
CDR3aa: CASSPPDRAHQPQHF

v_gene: TRBV12-3/TRBV12-4
abundance: NA
j_gene: TRBJ1-4
d_gene: NA
CDR3nt: TGTGCCAGCAGCTGGGATGATGAAAAACTGTTTTTT
CDR3aa: CASSWDDEKLFF

v_gene: TRBV7-3
abundance: NA
j_gene: TRBJ2-2
d_gene: TRBD1
CDR3nt: TGTGCCAGCAGCTGGGACAGGGACACCGGGGAGCTGTTTTTT
CDR3aa: CASSWDRDTGELFF

v_gene: TRBV15
abundance: NA
j_gene: TRBJ2-7
d_gene: NA
CDR3nt: TGTGCCACCAGCAGGGAACAGGTCCCGGGTTCCGAGCAGTACTTC
CDR3aa: CATSREQVPGSEQYF

v_gene: TRBV7-9
abundance: NA
j_gene: TRBJ1-1
d_gene: NA
CDR3nt: TGTGCCAGCAGCCGGTCGGGGCAGGGCGGCACTGAAGCTTTCTTT
CDR3aa: CASSRSGQGGTEAFF

v_gene: TRBV12-3/TRBV12-4
abundance: NA
j_gene: TRBJ2-3
d_gene: NA
CDR3nt: TGTGCCAGCAGCCGTAACGGGGGTAGCACAGATACGCAGTATTTT
CDR3aa: CASSRNGGSTDTQYF

v_gene: TRBV6-4
abundance: once
j_gene: TRBJ2-3
d_gene: NA
CDR3nt: TGTGCCAGCAGTGACCTGATCGGGGGCACAGATACGCAGTATTTT
CDR3aa: CASSDLIGGTDTQYF

v_gene: TRBV4-2
abundance: NA
j_gene: TRBJ1-2
d_gene: NA
CDR3nt: TGTGCCAGCAGCCAAGACCTACGGGCCGATGGCTACACCTTC
CDR3aa: CASSQDLRADGYTF

v_gene: TRBV7-9
abundance: NA
j_gene: TRBJ1-5
d_gene: NA
CDR3nt: TGTGCCAGCAGCTTTGATGGGGCGATTAGCAATCAGCCCCAGCATTTT
CDR3aa: CASSFDGAISNQPQHF

v_gene: TRBV9
abundance: NA
j_gene: TRBJ2-3
d_gene: TRBD1
CDR3nt: TGTGCCAGCAGCGCGACAGGGGGCCCAGATACGCAGTATTTT
CDR3aa: CASSATGGPDTQYF

v_gene: TRBV20-1
abundance: NA
j_gene: TRBJ2-7
d_gene: NA
CDR3nt: TGCAGTGCTAGCCCGGACCGGTACGAGCAGTACTTC
CDR3aa: CSASPDRYEQYF

v_gene: TRBV7-3
abundance: NA
j_gene: TRBJ1-1
d_gene: TRBD1
CDR3nt: TGTGCCAGCAGCCCGAGCAGGGGGTCAGCTGAAGCTTTCTTT
CDR3aa: CASSPSRGSAEAFF

v_gene: TRBV6-5
abundance: NA
j_gene: TRBJ1-1
d_gene: NA
CDR3nt: TGTGCCAGCAGCCCCGGGACTTTTACTGAAGCTTTCTTT
CDR3aa: CASSPGTFTEAFF

v_gene: TRBV29-1
abundance: NA
j_gene: TRBJ2-1
d_gene: TRBD2
CDR3nt: TGCAGCGTTGAAGCCGGGACTAGCGGATTCTACAATGAGCAGTTCTTC
CDR3aa: CSVEAGTSGFYNEQFF

v_gene: TRBV30
abundance: NA
j_gene: TRBJ2-7
d_gene: NA
CDR3nt: TGTGCCTGGAGTGTACTAGGTGGCTACGAGCAGTACTTC
CDR3aa: CAWSVLGGYEQYF

v_gene: TRBV5-1
abundance: NA
j_gene: TRBJ1-4
d_gene: NA
CDR3nt: TGCGCCAGCAGCTTGGGAGAAGGTCCTAATGAAAAACTGTTTTTT
CDR3aa: CASSLGEGPNEKLFF

v_gene: TRBV6-2/TRBV6-3
abundance: few
j_gene: TRBJ1-1
d_gene: NA
CDR3nt: TGTGCCAGCGGTCCCAACGAAGTGGCTTTCTTT
CDR3aa: CASGPNEVAFF

v_gene: TRBV11-2
abundance: NA
j_gene: TRBJ2-5
d_gene: NA
CDR3nt: TGTGCCGGCAGCCCGGGACTCTACCAAGAGACCCAGTACTTC
CDR3aa: CAGSPGLYQETQYF

v_gene: TRBV12-3/TRBV12-4
abundance: few
j_gene: TRBJ2-7
d_gene: TRBD2
CDR3nt: TGTGCCAGCAGTTTGACTAGCGGGAGGTACTACGAGCAGTACTTC
CDR3aa: CASSLTSGRYYEQYF

v_gene: TRBV7-2
abundance: NA
j_gene: TRBJ2-5
d_gene: TRBD2
CDR3nt: TGTGCCAGCAGCTTAGATAGCCTTCTTAGCGGGAGGTCGGGGGAGTACTTC
CDR3aa: CASSLDSLLSGRSGEYF

v_gene: TRBV15
abundance: NA
j_gene: TRBJ2-6
d_gene: NA
CDR3nt: TGTGCCACCAGCAGAGAACAGGAACTGTCTGGGGCCAACGCCCTGACTTTC
CDR3aa: CATSREQELSGANALTF

v_gene: TRBV4-1
abundance: once
j_gene: TRBJ2-7
d_gene: NA
CDR3nt: TGCGCCAGCAGCCCCAATTACTCAGGGGGACTTCACGAGCAGTACTTC
CDR3aa: CASSPNYSGGLHEQYF

v_gene: TRBV4-1
abundance: NA
j_gene: TRBJ2-1
d_gene: NA
CDR3nt: TGCGCCAGCAGCCAAGTTTCGGGGCTCAACAATGAGCAGTTCTTC
CDR3aa: CASSQVSGLNNEQFF

v_gene: TRBV29-1
abundance: once
j_gene: TRBJ2-2
d_gene: NA
CDR3nt: TGCAGCGCCGGGAGGGGGCTTTCGGCCGGGGAGCTGTTTTTT
CDR3aa: CSAGRGLSAGELFF

v_gene: TRBV10-3
abundance: NA
j_gene: TRBJ1-1
d_gene: NA
CDR3nt: TGTGCCACCCTACTTGGCGCGAACACTGAAGCTTTCTTT
CDR3aa: CATLLGANTEAFF

v_gene: TRBV7-3
abundance: NA
j_gene: TRBJ2-3
d_gene: TRBD2
CDR3nt: TGTGCCAGCAGCTTACGTGGGACTAGGGAAGATACGCAGTATTTT
CDR3aa: CASSLRGTREDTQYF

v_gene: TRBV5-1
abundance: NA
j_gene: TRBJ1-1
d_gene: NA
CDR3nt: TGCGCCAGCAGCTTGACGGGGGCTGCCACTGAAGCTTTCTTT
CDR3aa: CASSLTGAATEAFF